The present TCR beta chain was sequenced within a study of T-cell reconstitution after alpha-beta-depleted transplantation in children. During its preparation, the TCRbeta library received unique molecular identifiers. TCRdb reprocessed the PCR reads with MiXCR, giving one entry per CDR3 protein. The sample records about 460,000 distinct CDR3 sequences, 9.5% to 12% being singletons. Between the trimmed V and J ends, which lost 2 bases and 0 bases, there was a span of 16 bases. The CDR3 spans 18 residues. Material: PBMCs, mostly from graft donor cells, obtained 180 days after TCRalphabeta/CD19-depleted stem cell transplant. This clonotype originated in a female patient aged 2 to 10 who had a stem cell transplant for aplastic anemia, so the T cells may come from the graft donor. The V call is TRBV12-3 or TRBV12-4, the J call TRBJ2-2; D perhaps matches TRBD2 (6 bases). The CDR3 DNA follows: TGTGCCAGCAGTTTATGGGGAGGTGGGACGGCGAACACCGGGGAGCTGTTTTTT. This translates into CASSLWGGGTANTGELFF.